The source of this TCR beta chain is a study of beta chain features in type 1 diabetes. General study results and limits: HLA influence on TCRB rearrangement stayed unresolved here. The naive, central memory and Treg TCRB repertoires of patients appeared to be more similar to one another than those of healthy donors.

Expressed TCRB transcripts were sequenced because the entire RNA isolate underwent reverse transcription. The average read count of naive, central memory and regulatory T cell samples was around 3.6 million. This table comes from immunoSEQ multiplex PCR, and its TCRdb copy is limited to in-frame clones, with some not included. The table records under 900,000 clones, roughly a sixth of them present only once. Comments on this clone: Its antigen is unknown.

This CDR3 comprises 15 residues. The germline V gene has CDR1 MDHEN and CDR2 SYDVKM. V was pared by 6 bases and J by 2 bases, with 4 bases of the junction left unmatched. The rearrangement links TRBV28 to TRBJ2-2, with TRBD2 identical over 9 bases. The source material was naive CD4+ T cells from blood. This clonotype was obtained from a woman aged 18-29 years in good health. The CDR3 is CASSPSGANTGELFF. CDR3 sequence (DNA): TGTGCCAGCAGCCCTAGCGGGGCCAACACCGGGGAGCTGTTTTTT.